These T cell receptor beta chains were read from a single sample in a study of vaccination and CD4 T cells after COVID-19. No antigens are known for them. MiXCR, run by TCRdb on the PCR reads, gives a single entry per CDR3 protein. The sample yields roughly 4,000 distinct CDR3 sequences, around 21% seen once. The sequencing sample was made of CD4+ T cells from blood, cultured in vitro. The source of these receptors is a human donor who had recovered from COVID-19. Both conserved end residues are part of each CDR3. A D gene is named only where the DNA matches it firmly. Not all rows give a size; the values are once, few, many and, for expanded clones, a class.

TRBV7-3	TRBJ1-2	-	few	CASSRTVSGGYTF	TGTGCCAGCAGCCGGACAGTCTCGGGTGGCTACACCTTC
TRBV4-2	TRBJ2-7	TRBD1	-	CASSHGQGGDEQYF	TGTGCCAGCAGCCATGGACAGGGGGGAGACGAGCAGTACTTC
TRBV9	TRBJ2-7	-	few	CASSPRALSAYEQYF	TGTGCCAGCAGCCCCAGGGCCCTTTCCGCCTACGAGCAGTACTTC
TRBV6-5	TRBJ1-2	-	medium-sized	CASSSLDSPYTF	TGTGCCAGCAGTTCTTTAGACAGTCCGTACACCTTC
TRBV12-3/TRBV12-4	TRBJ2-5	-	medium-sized	CASRNTGTQYF	TGTGCCAGCAGAAATACAGGGACCCAGTACTTC
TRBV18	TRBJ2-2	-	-	CASSQQGNTGELFF	TGTGCCAGCTCACAACAGGGGAACACCGGGGAGCTGTTTTTT
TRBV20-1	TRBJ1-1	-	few	CSASGRLNTEAFF	TGCAGTGCTAGCGGCCGGTTGAACACTGAAGCTTTCTTT
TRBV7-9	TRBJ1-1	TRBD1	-	CASSLGQGVTEAFF	TGTGCCAGCAGCCTAGGACAGGGGGTAACTGAAGCTTTCTTT
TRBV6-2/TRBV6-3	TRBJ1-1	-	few	CASRPTGNTEAFF	TGTGCCAGCAGACCCACAGGGAACACTGAAGCTTTCTTT
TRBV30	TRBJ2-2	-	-	CAWSVIPGNTGELFF	TGTGCCTGGAGTGTAATCCCGGGGAACACCGGGGAGCTGTTTTTT
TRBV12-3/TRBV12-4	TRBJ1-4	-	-	CASSPLQPGPNEEKLFF	TGTGCCAGCAGTCCCCTTCAACCGGGGCCTAATGAGGAAAAACTGTTTTTT
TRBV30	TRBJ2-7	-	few	CACSLGNSYEQYF	TGTGCCTGCTCCTTGGGCAATAGCTACGAGCAGTACTTC
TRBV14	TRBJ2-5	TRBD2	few	CASSPTRLAGGQWGETQYF	TGTGCCAGCAGCCCTACCCGACTAGCGGGGGGCCAATGGGGAGAGACCCAGTACTTC
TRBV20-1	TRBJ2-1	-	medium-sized	CSANGPNNEQFF	TGCAGTGCTAATGGGCCAAACAATGAGCAGTTCTTC
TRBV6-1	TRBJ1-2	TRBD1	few	CASRSTGGYGYTF	TGTGCCAGCAGGTCGACAGGGGGCTATGGCTACACCTTC
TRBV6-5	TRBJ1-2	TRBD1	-	CASSYKQGYGYTF	TGTGCCAGCAGTTACAAACAGGGGTATGGCTACACCTTC
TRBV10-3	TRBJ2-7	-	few	CAISDISDEQYF	TGTGCCATCAGTGACATCAGTGACGAGCAGTACTTC
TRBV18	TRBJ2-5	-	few	CASSPPGIAGETQYF	TGTGCCAGCTCACCACCCGGTATAGCTGGCGAGACCCAGTACTTC
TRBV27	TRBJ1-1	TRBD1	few	CASSRPGTGYGTEAFF	TGTGCCAGCAGTCGTCCCGGGACAGGGTACGGAACTGAAGCTTTCTTT
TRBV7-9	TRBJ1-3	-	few	CASSLDPLYSGNTIYF	TGTGCCAGCAGCTTAGATCCTCTCTACTCTGGAAACACCATATATTTT
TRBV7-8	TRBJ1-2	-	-	CASSPKHVVERDGYTF	TGTGCCAGCAGTCCAAAACATGTCGTCGAGCGCGATGGCTACACCTTC
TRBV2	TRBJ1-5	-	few	CASSVASDQPQHF	TGTGCCAGCAGTGTTGCCTCTGATCAGCCCCAGCATTTT
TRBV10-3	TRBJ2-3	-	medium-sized	CAISGRGTTDTQYF	TGTGCCATCAGTGGGCGGGGTACCACAGATACGCAGTATTTT
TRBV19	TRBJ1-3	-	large	CASSIDHGNTIYF	TGTGCCAGTAGTATAGATCACGGAAACACCATATATTTT
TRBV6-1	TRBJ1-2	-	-	CASRGIGQIYTF	TGTGCCAGCAGAGGGATCGGACAGATCTACACCTTC
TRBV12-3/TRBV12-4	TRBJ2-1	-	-	CASSSRYNEQFF	TGTGCCAGCAGTAGCCGATACAATGAGCAGTTCTTC
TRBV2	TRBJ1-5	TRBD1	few	CASSRDRDQPQHF	TGTGCCAGCTCCCGGGACAGGGACCAGCCCCAGCATTTT
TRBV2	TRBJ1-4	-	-	CASRLRDRPEKLFF	TGTGCCAGCAGACTCCGGGACCGCCCCGAAAAACTGTTTTTT
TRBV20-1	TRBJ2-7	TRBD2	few	CSARLAGRYEQYF	TGCAGTGCCCGACTAGCGGGACGGTACGAGCAGTACTTC
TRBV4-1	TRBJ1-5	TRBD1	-	CASSHDPLGTVGKQPQHF	TGCGCCAGCAGCCATGACCCCCTAGGGACAGTAGGAAAACAGCCCCAGCATTTT